This note documents a single T cell receptor beta chain sequence. Its target is unknown. Quantitative barcoded 5'-RACE was used to prepare TCR beta libraries. TCRdb analysed the 5' RACE reads with MiXCR anew, one entry per CDR3 protein. The sample has around 450,000 distinct CDR3 sequences, roughly 26% seen once. This sample was taken from a study of CD8 T cells in ankylosing spondylitis. Germline V gives CDR1 SQVTM, CDR2 ANQGSEA. The CDR3 consists of 14 residues. With 4 bases removed from V and 4 bases from J, the gap between germline ends came to 17 bases. Study-level points and caveats: Disease-associated clonotypes exhibited CD8+ identity and were relatively infrequent in peripheral blood. Typical of ankylosing spondylitis blood, it appeared, was a TCR beta motif of seven to nine highly homologous variants. Significant enrichment of disease-linked clones was reported in matched ankylosing spondylitis synovial fluid.

Source material: blood, either unsorted or a sorted T cell fraction (not recorded which). The source is a male donor with ankylosing spondylitis. This chain joins TRBV29-1 and TRBJ2-7, with D tentatively TRBD1 or TRBD2 (5 bases each). The CDR3 nucleotides are TGCAGCGTTGGCGAGGAGGCAGGGAAATACGAGCAGTACTTC. Translation: CSVGEEAGKYEQYF.